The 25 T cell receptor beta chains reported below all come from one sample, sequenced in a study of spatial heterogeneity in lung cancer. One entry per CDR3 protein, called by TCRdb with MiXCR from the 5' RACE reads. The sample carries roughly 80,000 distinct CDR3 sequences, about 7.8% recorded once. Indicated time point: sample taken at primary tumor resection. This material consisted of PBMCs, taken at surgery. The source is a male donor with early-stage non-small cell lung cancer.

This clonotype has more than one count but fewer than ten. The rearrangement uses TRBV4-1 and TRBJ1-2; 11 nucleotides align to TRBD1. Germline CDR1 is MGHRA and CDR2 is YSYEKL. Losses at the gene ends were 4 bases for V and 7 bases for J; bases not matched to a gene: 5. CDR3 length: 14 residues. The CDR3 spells CASSPRDRGSGYTF. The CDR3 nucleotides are TGCGCCAGCAGCCCCCGGGACAGGGGGTCTGGCTACACCTTC.

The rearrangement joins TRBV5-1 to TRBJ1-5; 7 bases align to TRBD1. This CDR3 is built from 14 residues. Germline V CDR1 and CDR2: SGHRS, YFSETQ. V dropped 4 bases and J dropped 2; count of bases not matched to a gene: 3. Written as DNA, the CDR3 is TGCGCCAGCAGCAATGGACAGGGCAATCAGCCCCAGCATTTT. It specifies CASSNGQGNQPQHF.

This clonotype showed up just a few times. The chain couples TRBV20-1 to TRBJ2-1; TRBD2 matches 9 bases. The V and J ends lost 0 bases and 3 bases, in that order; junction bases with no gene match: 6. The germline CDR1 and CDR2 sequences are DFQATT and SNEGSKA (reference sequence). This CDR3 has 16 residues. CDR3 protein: CSARDLLAGLYNEQFF. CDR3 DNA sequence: TGCAGTGCTAGAGACTTACTAGCGGGCCTCTACAATGAGCAGTTCTTC.

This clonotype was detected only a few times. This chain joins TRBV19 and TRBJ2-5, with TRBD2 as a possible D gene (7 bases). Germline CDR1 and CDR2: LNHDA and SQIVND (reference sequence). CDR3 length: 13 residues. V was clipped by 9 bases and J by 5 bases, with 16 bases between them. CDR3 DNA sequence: TGTGCCAGCCAAGGGGGGGCCGAGGAGACCCAGTACTTC. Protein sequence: CASQGGAEETQYF.

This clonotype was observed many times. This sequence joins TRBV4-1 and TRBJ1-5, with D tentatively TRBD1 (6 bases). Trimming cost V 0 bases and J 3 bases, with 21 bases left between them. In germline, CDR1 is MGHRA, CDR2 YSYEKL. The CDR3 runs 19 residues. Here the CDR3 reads CASSQDWAGDVGNNQPQHF. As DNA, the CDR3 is TGCGCCAGCAGCCAAGATTGGGCAGGGGATGTGGGGAACAATCAGCCCCAGCATTTT.

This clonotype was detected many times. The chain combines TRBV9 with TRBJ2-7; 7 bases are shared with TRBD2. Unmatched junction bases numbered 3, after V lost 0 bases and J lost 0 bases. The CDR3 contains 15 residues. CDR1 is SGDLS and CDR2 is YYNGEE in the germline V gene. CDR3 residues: CASSVDGLVSYEQYF. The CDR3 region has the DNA TGTGCCAGCAGCGTAGATGGACTAGTCTCCTACGAGCAGTACTTC.

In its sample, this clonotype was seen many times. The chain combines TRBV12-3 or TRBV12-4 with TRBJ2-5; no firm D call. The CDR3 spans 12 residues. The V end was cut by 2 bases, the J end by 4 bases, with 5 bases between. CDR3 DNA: TGTGCCAGCAGTTTAACGTTAGAGACCCAGTACTTC. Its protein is CASSLTLETQYF.

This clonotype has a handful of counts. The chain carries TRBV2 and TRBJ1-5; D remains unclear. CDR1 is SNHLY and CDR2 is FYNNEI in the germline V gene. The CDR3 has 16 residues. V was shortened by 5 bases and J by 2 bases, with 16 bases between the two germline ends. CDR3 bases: TGTGCCAGCAGTCCGCGAGAACCTTCGGGCAATCAGCCCCAGCATTTT. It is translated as CASSPREPSGNQPQHF.

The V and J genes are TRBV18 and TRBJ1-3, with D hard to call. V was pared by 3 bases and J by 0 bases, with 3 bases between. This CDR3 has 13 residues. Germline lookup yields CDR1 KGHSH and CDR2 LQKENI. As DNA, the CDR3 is TGTGCCAGCTCACCGGGCTCTGGAAACACCATATATTTT. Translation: CASSPGSGNTIYF.

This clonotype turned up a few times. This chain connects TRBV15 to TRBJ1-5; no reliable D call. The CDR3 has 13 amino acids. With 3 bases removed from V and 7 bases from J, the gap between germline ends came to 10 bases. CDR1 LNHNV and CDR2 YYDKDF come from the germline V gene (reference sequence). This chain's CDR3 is CATSSQDLQPQHF. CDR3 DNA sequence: TGTGCCACCAGCAGCCAAGATTTGCAGCCCCAGCATTTT.

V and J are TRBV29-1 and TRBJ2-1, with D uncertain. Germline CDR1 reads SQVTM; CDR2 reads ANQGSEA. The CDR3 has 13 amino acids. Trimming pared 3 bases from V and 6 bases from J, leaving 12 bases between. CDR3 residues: CSVDTEFLNEQFF. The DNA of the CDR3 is TGCAGCGTTGACACAGAATTCCTCAATGAGCAGTTCTTC.

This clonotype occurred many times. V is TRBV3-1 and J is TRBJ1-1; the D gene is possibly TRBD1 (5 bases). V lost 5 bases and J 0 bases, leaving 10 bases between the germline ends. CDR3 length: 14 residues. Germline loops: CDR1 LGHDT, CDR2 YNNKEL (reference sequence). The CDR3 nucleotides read TGTGCCAGCAGCACTAGACAGTTGAACACTGAAGCTTTCTTT. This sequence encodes CASSTRQLNTEAFF. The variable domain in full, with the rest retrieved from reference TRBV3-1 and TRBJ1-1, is DTAVSQTPKYLVTQMGNDKSIKCEQNLGHDTMYWYKQDSKKFLKIMFSYNNKELIINETVPNRFSPKSPDKAHLNLHINSLELGDSAVYFCASSTRQLNTEAFFGQGTRLTVV.

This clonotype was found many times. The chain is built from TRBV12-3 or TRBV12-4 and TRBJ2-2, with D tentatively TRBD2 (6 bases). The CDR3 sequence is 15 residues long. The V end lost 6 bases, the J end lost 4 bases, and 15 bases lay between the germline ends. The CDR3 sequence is CASREGYGVTGELFF. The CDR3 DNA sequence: TGTGCCAGCAGGGAGGGCTATGGAGTCACCGGGGAGCTGTTTTTT.

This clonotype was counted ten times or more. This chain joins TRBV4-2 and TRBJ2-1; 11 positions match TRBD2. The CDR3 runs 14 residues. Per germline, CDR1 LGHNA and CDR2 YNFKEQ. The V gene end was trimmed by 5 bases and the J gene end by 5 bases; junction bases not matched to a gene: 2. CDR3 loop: CASSAGLADNEQFF. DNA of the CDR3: TGTGCCAGCAGCGCGGGACTAGCGGACAATGAGCAGTTCTTC.

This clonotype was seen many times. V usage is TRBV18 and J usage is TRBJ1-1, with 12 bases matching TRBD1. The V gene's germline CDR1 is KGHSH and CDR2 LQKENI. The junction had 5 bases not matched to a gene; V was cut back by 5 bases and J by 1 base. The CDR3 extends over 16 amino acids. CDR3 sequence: CASSRGQGASNTEAFF. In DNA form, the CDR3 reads TGTGCCAGCTCAAGGGGACAGGGGGCCTCGAACACTGAAGCTTTCTTT.

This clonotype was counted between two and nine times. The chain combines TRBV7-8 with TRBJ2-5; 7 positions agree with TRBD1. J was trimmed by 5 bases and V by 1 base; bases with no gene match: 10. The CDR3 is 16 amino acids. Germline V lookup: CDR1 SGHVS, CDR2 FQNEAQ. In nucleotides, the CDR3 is TGTGCCAGCAGCTTAGGACAGGGTCTGGGTTTGGAGACCCAGTACTTC. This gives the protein CASSLGQGLGLETQYF.

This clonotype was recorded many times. CDR3 bases: TGTGCCTGGAGTCCAACCGAACTAGCGACCCCCTACGAGCAGTACTTC. Protein: CAWSPTELATPYEQYF. V is TRBV30 and J is TRBJ2-7; 7 bases line up with TRBD2. The CDR3 loop spans 16 amino acids. Germline-derived CDR1 and CDR2 are GTSNPN and SVGIG (reference sequence). With 2 bases clipped from V and 2 bases from J, the junction kept 12 bases outside the gene matches.

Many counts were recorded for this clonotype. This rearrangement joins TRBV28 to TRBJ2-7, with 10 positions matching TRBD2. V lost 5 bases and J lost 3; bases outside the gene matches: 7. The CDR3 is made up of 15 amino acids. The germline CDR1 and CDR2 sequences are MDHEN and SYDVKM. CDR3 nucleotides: TGTGCCAGCAGTGGAGGACTAGCGGATTTCTACGAGCAGTACTTC. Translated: CASSGGLADFYEQYF.

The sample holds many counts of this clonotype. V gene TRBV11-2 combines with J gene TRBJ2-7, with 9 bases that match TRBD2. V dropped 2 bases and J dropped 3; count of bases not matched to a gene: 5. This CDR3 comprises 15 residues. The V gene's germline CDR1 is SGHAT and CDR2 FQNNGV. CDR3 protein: CASSLPASGNYEQYF. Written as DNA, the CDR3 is TGTGCCAGCAGCTTACCGGCTAGCGGGAACTACGAGCAGTACTTC.

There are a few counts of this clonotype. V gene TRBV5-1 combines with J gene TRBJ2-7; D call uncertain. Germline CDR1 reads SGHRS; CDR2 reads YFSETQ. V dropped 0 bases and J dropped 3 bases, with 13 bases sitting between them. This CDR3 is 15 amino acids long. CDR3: CASSLAGMTGYEQYF. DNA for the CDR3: TGCGCCAGCAGCTTGGCTGGGATGACGGGCTACGAGCAGTACTTC.

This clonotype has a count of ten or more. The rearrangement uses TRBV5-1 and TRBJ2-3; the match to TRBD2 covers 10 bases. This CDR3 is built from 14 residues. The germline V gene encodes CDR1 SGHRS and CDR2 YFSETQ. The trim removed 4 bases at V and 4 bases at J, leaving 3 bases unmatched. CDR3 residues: CASSPGTSADTQYF. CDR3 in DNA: TGCGCCAGCAGCCCGGGGACTAGCGCAGATACGCAGTATTTT.

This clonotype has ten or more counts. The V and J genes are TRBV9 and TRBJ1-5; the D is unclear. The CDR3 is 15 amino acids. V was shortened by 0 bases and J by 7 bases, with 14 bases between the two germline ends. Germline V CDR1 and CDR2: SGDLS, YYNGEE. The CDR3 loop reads CASSVDQGKGQPQHF. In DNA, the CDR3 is TGTGCCAGCAGCGTAGATCAAGGGAAAGGACAGCCCCAGCATTTT.

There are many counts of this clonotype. This CDR3 is CASSELDSNSPLHF. The CDR3, as DNA: TGTGCCAGCAGTGAATTGGACAGTAATTCACCCCTCCACTTT. The J gene is TRBJ1-6, the V gene TRBV25-1; possibly TRBD1 for D (6 bases). This CDR3 is built from 14 residues. Trimming stripped 1 base from V and 6 bases from J, with 7 bases between. The germline gives CDR1 MGHDK, CDR2 SYGVNS. Combining the CDR3 with reference TRBV25-1 and TRBJ1-6 gives the whole variable domain EADIYQTPRYLVIGTGKKITLECSQTMGHDKMYWYQQDPGMELHLIHYSYGVNSTEKGDLSSESTVSRIRTEHFPLTLESARPSHTSQYLCASSELDSNSPLHFGNGTRLTVT.

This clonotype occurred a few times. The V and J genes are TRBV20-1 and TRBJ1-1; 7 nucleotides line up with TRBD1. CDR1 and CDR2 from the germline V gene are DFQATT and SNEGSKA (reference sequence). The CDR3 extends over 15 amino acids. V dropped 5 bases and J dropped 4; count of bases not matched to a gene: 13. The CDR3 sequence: CSAPGGGRMGTEAFF. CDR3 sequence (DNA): TGCAGTGCTCCAGGGGGGGGGCGCATGGGCACTGAAGCTTTCTTT.

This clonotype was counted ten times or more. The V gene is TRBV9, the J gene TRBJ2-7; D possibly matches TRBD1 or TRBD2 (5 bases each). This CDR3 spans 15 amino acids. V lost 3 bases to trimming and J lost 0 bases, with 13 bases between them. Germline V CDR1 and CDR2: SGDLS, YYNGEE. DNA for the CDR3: TGTGCCAGCAGCGACCCCCGGGACCCCTCCTACGAGCAGTACTTC. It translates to CASSDPRDPSYEQYF.